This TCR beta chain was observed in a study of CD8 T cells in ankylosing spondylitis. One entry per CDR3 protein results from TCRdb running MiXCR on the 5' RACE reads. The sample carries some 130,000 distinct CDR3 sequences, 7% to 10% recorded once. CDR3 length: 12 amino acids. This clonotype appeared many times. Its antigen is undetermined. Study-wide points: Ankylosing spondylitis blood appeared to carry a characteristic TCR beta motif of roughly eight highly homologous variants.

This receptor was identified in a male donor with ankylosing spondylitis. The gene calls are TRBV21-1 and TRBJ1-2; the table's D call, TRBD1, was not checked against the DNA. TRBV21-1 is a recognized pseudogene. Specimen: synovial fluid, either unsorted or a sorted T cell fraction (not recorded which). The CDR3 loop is CASRRGQEGYTF. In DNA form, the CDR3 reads TGTGCCAGCAGAAGGGGACAGGAAGGCTACACCTTC.